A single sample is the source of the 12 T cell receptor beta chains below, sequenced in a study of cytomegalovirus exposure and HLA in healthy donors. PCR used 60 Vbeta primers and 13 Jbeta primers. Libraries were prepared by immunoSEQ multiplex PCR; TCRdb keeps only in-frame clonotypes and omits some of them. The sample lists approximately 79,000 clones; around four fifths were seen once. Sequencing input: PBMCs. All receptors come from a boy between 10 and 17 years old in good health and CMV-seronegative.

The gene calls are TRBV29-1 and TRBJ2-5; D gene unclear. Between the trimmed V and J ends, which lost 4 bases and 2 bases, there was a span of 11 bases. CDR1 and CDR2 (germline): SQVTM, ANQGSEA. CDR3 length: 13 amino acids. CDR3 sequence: CSVARLIQETQYF. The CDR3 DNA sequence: TGCAGCGTTGCCCGACTGATTCAAGAGACCCAGTACTTC.

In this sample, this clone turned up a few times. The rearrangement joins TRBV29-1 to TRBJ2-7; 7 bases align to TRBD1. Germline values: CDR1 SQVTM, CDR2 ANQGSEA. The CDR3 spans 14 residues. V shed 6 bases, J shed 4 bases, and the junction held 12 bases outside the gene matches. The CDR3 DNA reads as TGCAGCGTCTGCTCCGGGACAGTTCCTTACGAGCAGTACTTC. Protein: CSVCSGTVPYEQYF.

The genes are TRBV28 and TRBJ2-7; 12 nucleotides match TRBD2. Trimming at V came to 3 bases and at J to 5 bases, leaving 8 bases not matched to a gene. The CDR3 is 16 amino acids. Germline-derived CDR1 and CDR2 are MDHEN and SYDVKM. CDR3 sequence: CASSFARLAGVHEQYF. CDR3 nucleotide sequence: TGTGCCAGCAGTTTCGCCCGACTAGCGGGAGTACACGAGCAGTACTTC.

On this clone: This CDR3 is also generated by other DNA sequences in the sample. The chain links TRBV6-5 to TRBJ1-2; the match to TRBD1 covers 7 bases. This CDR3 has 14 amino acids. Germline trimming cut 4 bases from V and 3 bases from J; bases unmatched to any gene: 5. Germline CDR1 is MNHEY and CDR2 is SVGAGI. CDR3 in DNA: TGTGCCAGCAGTTCGGCCGGGACAGACTATGGCTACACCTTC. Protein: CASSSAGTDYGYTF.

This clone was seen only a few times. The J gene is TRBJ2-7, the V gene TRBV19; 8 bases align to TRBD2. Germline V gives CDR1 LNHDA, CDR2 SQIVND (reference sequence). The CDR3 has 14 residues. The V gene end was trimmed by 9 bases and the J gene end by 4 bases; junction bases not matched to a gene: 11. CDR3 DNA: TGTGCCAGCTCCCTTAGGAGCGGGAGTTACGAGCAGTACTTC. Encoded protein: CASSLRSGSYEQYF.

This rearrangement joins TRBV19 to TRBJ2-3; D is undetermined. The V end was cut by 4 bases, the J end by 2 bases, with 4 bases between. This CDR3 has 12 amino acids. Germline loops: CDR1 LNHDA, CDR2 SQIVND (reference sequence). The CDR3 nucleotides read TGTGCCAGTAGTACGTACACAGATACGCAGTATTTT. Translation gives CASSTYTDTQYF.

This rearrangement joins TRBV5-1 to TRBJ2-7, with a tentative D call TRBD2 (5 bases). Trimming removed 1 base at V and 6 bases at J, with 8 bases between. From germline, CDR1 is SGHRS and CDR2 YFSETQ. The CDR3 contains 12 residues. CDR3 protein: CASSLLGVEQYF. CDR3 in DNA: TGCGCCAGCAGCTTGCTGGGAGTCGAGCAGTACTTC.

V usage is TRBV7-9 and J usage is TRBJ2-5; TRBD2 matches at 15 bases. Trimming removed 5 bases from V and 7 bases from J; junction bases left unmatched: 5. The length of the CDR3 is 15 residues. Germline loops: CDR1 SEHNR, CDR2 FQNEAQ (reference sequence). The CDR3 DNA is TGTGCCAGCAGCCGGCCGGGACTAGCGGGGGGGACCCAGTACTTC. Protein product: CASSRPGLAGGTQYF.

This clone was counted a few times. The CDR3 protein is CASGGAAGYTF. In DNA form, the CDR3 reads TGTGCCAGTGGGGGGGCAGCTGGCTACACCTTC. The chain links TRBV27 to TRBJ1-2, with D perhaps matching TRBD1 (6 bases). Germline V gene sequence: CDR1 MNHEY, CDR2 SMNVEV (reference sequence). V was pared by 9 bases and J by 7 bases, with 12 bases between. The CDR3 length is 11 residues.

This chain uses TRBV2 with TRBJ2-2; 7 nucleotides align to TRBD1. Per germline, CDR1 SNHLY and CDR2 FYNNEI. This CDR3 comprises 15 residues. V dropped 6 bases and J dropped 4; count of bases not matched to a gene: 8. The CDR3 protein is CASSLRGIFTGELFF. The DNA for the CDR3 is TGTGCCAGCAGCCTCAGGGGGATTTTCACCGGGGAGCTGTTTTTT.

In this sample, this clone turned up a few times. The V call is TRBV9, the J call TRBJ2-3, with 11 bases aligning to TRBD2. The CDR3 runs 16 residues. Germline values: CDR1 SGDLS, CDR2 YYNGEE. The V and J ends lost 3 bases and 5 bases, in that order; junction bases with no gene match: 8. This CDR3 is CASSGGLAGFLDTQYF. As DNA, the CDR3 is TGTGCCAGCAGCGGTGGACTAGCGGGTTTCCTAGATACGCAGTATTTT. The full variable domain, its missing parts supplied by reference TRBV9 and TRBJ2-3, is DSGVTQTPKHLITATGQRVTLRCSPRSGDLSVYWYQQSLDQGLQFLIQYYNGEERAKGNILERFSAQQFPDLHSELNLSSLELGDSALYFCASSGGLAGFLDTQYFGPGTRLTVL.

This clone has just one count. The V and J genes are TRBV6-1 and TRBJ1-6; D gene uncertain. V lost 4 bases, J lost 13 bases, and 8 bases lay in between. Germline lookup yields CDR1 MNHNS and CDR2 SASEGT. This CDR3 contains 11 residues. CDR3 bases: TGTGCCAGCAGTGGACGGACTCCCCTCCACTTT. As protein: CASSGRTPLHF.